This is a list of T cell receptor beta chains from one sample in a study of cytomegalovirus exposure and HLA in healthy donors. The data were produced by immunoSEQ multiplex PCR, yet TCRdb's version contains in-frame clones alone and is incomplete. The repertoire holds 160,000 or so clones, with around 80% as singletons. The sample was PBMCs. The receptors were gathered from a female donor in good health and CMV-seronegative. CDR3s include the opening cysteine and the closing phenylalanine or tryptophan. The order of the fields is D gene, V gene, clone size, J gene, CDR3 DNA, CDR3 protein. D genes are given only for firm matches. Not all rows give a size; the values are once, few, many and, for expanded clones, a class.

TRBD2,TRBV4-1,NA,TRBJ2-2,TGCGCCAGCAGCCAGAGCGGGAGAGGCACCGGGGAGCTGTTTTTT,CASSQSGRGTGELFF
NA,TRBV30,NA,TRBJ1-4,TGTGCCTGGAGTGTAAGAAGGGGGGGAACTAATGAAAAACTGTTTTTT,CAWSVRRGGTNEKLFF
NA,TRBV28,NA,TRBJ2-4,TGTGCCAGCAGTTTCTCGCTATTAGCCAAAAACATTCAGTACTTC,CASSFSLLAKNIQYF
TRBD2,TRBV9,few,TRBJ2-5,TGTGCCAGCAGCGTAGAAGGCGGGGGAGCAAGAGAGACCCAGTACTTC,CASSVEGGGARETQYF
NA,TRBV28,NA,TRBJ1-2,TGTGCCAGCAGTTTACAGGGGAGGGTCGAGGGCTACACCTTC,CASSLQGRVEGYTF
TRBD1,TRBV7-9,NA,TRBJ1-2,TGTGCCAGCAGCCCGACAGGGCGCGGCTACACCTTC,CASSPTGRGYTF
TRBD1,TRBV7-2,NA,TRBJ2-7,TGTGCCAGCAGCTCGACAGGGTATGAGCAGTACTTC,CASSSTGYEQYF
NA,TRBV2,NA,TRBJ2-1,TGTGCCAGCAGTGAAGCGCCTGTGACAGGCTCCTACAATGAGCAGTTCTTC,CASSEAPVTGSYNEQFF
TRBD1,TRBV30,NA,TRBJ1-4,TGTGCCTGGATCCATCTTCCGGGACAGCTTGCAACTAATGAAAAACTGTTTTTT,CAWIHLPGQLATNEKLFF
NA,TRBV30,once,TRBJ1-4,TGTGCCTGGAGAAAGGACATAAGAAATGAAAAACTGTTTTTT,CAWRKDIRNEKLFF
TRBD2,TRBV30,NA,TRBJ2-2,TGTGCCTGGAGGACTAGCGGGACCGGGGAGCTGTTTTTT,CAWRTSGTGELFF
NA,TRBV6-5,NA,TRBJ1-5,TGTGCCAGCAGTTACGTGGCAGGGAATCAGCCCCAGCATTTT,CASSYVAGNQPQHF
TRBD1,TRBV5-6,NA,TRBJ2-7,TGTGCCAGCAGCTCGGGCGACGGGACAGGTGTCTACGAGCAGTACTTC,CASSSGDGTGVYEQYF
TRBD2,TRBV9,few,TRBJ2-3,TGTGCCGGGGGACTAGCGGGAGAGGTGGATACGCAGTATTTT,CAGGLAGEVDTQYF
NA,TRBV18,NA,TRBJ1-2,TGTGCCAGCTCTGCCGAACAGCTGGGCTATGGCTACACCTTC,CASSAEQLGYGYTF
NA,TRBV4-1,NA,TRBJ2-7,TGCGCCAGCAGCCATATAACAGGAGAGCAGTACTTC,CASSHITGEQYF
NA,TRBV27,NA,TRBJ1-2,TGTGCCAGCAGTTTATCCGGTATTCTGAACTATGGCTACACCTTC,CASSLSGILNYGYTF
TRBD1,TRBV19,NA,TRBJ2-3,TGTGCCAGTAGCATCGGGCAGGGGGCAGATACGCAGTATTTT,CASSIGQGADTQYF
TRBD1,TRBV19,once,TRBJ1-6,TGTGCCAGTAGTCCCTCCTGGACAGGCGAAGATTATTCACCCCTCCACTTT,CASSPSWTGEDYSPLHF
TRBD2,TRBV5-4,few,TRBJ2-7,TGTGCCAGCAGCTTGGGGACTAGCAGCGAGCAGTACTTC,CASSLGTSSEQYF
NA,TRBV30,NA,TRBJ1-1,TGTGCCTGGAGTGTCGGGGGGAACACTGAAGCTTTCTTT,CAWSVGGNTEAFF
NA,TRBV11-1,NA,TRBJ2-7,TGTGCCAGCAGCTTAGCGGCGACAGCCTACGAGCAGTACTTC,CASSLAATAYEQYF
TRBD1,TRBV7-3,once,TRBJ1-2,TGTGCCAGCAGCCCATTTGGAGGGACAGGGAAGGGCTACACCTTC,CASSPFGGTGKGYTF
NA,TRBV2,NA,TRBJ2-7,TGTGCCAGCACCCCTAATTACGAGCAGTACTTC,CASTPNYEQYF
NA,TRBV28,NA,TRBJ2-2,TGTGCCAGCAGTCTATACCCCCCAGGGGTCACCGGGGAGCTGTTTTTT,CASSLYPPGVTGELFF
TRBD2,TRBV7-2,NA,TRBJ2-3,TGTGCCAGCAGCCCGGGACTAGCGGGAGGACATTCTAGCACAGATACGCAGTATTTT,CASSPGLAGGHSSTDTQYF
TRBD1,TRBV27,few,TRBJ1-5,TGTGCCAGCAGCCCCGGGACAGGGAACAATCAGCCCCAGCATTTT,CASSPGTGNNQPQHF
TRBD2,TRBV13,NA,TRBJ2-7,TGTGCCAGCAGCCAACTTGGTCTAGCGGGAGTCCACGAGCAGTACTTC,CASSQLGLAGVHEQYF
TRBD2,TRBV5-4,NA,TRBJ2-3,TGTGCCAGCAGCTCACCTAGCTTCGGGGGGTCGATCATGCAGTATTTT,CASSSPSFGGSIMQYF
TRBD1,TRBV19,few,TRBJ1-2,TGTGCCAGTAGCACTCCCTTGACAGGGGACAACTATGGCTACACCTTC,CASSTPLTGDNYGYTF
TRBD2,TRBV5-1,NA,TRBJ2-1,TGCGCCTCACGGGAGGATAGCGGGAGTGGTGAGCAGTTCTTC,CASREDSGSGEQFF